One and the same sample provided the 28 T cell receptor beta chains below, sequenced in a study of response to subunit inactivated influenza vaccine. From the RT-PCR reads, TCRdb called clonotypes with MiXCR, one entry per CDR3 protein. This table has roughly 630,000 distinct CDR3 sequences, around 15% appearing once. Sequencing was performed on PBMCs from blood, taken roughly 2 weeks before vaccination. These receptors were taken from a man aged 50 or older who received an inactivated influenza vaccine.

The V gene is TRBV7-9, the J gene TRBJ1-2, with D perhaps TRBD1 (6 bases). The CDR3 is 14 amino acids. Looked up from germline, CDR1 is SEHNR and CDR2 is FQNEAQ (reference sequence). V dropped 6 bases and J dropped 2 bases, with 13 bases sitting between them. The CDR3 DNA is TGTGCCAGCAGGCCAAATACAGGGAACTATGGCTACACCTTC. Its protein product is CASRPNTGNYGYTF.

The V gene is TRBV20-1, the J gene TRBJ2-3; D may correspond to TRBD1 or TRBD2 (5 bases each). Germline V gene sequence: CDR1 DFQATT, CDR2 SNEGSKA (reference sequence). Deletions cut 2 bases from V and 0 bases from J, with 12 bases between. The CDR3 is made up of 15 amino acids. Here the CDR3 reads CSARRDGSSTDTQYF. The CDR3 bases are TGCAGTGCTAGAAGGGACGGATCTAGCACAGATACGCAGTATTTT.

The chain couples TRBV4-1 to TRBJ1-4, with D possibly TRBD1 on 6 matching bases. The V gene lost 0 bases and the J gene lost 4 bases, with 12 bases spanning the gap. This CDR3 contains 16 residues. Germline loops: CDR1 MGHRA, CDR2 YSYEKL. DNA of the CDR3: TGCGCCAGCAGCCAAGAGGGGGCGGGCAGTAATGAAAAACTGTTTTTT. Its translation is CASSQEGAGSNEKLFF.

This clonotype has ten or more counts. The CDR3 sequence: CSVSVGTGRTEAFF. The CDR3 DNA follows: TGCAGCGTGTCGGTCGGGACAGGGAGGACTGAAGCTTTCTTT. This chain uses TRBV29-1 with TRBJ1-1; 9 bases are shared with TRBD1. V lost 6 bases and J lost 5; bases outside the gene matches: 10. The germline V gene encodes CDR1 SQVTM and CDR2 ANQGSEA. The CDR3 contains 14 residues. Filled out from reference TRBV29-1 and TRBJ1-1, the complete variable domain reads SAVISQKPSRDICQRGTSLTIQCQVDSQVTMMFWYRQQPGQSLTLIATANQGSEATYESGFVIDKFPISRPNLTFSTLTVSNMSPEDSSIYLCSVSVGTGRTEAFFGQGTRLTVV.

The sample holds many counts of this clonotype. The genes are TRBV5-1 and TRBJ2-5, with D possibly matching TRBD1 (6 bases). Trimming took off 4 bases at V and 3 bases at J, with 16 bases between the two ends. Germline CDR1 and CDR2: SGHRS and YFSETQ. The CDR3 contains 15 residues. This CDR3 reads CASSPSDRTKETQYF. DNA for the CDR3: TGCGCCAGCAGCCCGTCGGACAGAACGAAAGAGACCCAGTACTTC.

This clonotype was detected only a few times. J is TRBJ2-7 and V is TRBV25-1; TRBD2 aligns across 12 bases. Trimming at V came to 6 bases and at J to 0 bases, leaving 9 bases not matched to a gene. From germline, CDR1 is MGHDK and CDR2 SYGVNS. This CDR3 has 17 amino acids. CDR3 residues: CASSPGLAGLRSYEQYF. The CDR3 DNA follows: TGTGCCAGCAGCCCGGGACTAGCGGGTCTCCGCTCCTACGAGCAGTACTTC.

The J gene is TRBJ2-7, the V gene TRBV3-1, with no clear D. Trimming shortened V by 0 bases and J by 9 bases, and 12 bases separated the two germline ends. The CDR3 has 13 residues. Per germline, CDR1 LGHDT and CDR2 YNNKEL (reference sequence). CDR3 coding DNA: TGTGCCAGCAGCCAAGATTTAAGGTTCGGGCAGTACTTC. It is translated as CASSQDLRFGQYF.

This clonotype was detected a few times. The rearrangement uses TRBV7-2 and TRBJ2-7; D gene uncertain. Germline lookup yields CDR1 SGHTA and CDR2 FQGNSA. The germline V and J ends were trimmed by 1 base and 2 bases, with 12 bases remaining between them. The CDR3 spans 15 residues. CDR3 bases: TGTGCCAGCAGCTTAGTGGGATCCCACACCTACGAGCAGTACTTC. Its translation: CASSLVGSHTYEQYF.

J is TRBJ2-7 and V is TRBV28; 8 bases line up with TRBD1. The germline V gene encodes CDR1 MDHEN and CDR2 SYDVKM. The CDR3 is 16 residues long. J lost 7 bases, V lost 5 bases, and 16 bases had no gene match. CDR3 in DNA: TGTGCCAGCAGTGCACAGGGGGGCTCATTTTGGGGGGAGCAGTACTTC. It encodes CASSAQGGSFWGEQYF.

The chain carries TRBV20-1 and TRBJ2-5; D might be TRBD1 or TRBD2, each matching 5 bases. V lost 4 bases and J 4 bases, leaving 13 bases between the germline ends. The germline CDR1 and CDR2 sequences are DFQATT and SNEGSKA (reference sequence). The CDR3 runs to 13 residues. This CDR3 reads CSANVAGAETQYF. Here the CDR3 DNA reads TGCAGTGCTAATGTAGCCGGGGCAGAGACCCAGTACTTC.

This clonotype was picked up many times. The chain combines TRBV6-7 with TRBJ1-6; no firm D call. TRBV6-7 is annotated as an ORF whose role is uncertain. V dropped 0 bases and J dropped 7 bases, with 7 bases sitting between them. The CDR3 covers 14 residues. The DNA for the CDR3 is TGTGCCAGCAGTTACTCGAAGGCAAATTCACCCCTCCACTTT. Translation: CASSYSKANSPLHF.

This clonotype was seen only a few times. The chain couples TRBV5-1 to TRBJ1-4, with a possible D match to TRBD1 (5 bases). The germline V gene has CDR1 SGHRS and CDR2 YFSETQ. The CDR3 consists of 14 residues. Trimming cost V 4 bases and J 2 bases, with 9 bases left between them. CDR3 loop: CASSTGRTNEKLFF. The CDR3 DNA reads TGCGCCAGCAGCACGGGACGGACTAATGAAAAACTGTTTTTT.

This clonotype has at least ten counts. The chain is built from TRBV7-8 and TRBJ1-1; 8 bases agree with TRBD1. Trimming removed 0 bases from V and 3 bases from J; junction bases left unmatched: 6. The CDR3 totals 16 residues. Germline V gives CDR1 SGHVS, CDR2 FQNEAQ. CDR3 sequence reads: CASSLAAGGFDTEAFF. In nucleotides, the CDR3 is TGTGCCAGCAGCTTAGCAGCAGGGGGCTTTGACACTGAAGCTTTCTTT.

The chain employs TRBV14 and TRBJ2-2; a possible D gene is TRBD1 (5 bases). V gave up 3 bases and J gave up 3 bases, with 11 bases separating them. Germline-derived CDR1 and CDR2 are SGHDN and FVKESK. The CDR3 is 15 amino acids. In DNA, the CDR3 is TGTGCCAGCAGCCACAGGGTTCCGGACACCGGGGAGCTGTTTTTT. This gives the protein CASSHRVPDTGELFF.

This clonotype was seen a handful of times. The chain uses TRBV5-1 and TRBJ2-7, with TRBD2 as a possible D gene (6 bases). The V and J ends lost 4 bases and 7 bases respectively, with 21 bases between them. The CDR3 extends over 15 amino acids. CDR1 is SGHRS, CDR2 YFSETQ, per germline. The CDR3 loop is CASSPHQGLGTEQYF. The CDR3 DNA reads TGCGCCAGCAGCCCCCACCAGGGACTGGGAACGGAGCAGTACTTC.

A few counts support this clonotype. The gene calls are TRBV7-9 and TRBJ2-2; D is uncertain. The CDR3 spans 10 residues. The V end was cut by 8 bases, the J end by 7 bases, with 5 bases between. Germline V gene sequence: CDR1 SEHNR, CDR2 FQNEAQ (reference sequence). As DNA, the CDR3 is TGTGCCAGCGAAGGCGGGGAGCTGTTTTTT. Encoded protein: CASEGGELFF.

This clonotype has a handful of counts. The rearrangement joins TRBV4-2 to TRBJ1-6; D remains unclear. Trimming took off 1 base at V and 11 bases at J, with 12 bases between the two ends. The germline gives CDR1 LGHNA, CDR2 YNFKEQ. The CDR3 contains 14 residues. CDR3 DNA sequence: TGTGCCAGCAGCCAAGGGGCGGGGTTCACACCCCTCCACTTT. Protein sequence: CASSQGAGFTPLHF.

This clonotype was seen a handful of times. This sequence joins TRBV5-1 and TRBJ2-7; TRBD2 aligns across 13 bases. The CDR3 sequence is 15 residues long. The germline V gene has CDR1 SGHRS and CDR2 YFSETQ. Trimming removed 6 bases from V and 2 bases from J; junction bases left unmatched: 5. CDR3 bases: TGCGCCAGCACCCGAGGACTAGCGGGAGCCTACGAGCAGTACTTC. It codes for CASTRGLAGAYEQYF.

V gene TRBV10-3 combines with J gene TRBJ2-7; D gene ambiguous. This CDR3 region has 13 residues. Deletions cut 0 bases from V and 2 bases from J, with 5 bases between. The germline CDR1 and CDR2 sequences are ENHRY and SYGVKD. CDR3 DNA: TGTGCCATCAGTGAGTCAGTAGCCTACGAGCAGTACTTC. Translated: CAISESVAYEQYF.

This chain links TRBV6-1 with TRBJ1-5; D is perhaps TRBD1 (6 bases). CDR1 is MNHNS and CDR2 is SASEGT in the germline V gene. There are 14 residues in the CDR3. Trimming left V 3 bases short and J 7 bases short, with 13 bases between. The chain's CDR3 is CASSDTYRVQPQHF. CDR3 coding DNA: TGTGCCAGCAGTGACACTTACAGGGTCCAGCCCCAGCATTTT.

The CDR3 sequence: CAEGGDTEAFF. The CDR3 coding sequence is TGTGCTGAAGGGGGGGACACTGAAGCTTTCTTT. The V and J genes are TRBV30 and TRBJ1-1, with TRBD1 as a possible D gene (6 bases). The CDR3 loop spans 11 amino acids. In germline, CDR1 is GTSNPN, CDR2 SVGIG (reference sequence).

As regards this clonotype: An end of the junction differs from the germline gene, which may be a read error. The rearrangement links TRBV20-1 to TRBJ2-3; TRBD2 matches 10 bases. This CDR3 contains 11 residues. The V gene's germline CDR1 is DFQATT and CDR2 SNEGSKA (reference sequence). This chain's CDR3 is CSASALAGVWF. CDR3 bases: TGCAGTGCTAGCGCGCTAGCGGGAGTTTGGTTT.

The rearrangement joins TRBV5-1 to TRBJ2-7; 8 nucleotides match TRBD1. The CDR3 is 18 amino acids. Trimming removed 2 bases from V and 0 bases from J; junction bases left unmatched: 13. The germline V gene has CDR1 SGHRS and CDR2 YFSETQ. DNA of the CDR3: TGCGCCAGCAGCTTAGGGGGGACAGGTAGCCCCCGCTCCTACGAGCAGTACTTC. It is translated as CASSLGGTGSPRSYEQYF.

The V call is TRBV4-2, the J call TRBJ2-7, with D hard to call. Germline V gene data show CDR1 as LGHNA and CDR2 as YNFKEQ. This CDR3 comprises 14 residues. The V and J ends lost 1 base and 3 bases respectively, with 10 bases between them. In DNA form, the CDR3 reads TGTGCCAGCAGCCAAGTGGGCGAGCTCTACGAGCAGTACTTC. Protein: CASSQVGELYEQYF.

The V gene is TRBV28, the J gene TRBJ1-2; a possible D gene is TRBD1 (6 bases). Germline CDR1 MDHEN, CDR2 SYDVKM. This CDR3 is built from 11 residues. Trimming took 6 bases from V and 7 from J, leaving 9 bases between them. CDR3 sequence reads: CASSYRAGYTF. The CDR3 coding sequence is TGTGCCAGCAGCTACAGGGCTGGCTACACCTTC.

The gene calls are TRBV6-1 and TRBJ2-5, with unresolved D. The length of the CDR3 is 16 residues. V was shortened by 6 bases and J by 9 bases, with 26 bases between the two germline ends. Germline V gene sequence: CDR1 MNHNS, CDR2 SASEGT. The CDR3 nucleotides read TGTGCCAGCAGCCACACCCGCCAGGTGTCTGCTTTGGCCCAGTACTTC. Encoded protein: CASSHTRQVSALAQYF.

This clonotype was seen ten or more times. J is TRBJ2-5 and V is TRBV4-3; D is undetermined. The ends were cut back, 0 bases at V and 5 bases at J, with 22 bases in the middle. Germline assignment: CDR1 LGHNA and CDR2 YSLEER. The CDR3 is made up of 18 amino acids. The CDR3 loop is CASSQDRGTSGRGETQYF. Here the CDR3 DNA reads TGCGCCAGCAGCCAAGATAGAGGAACCAGTGGGCGAGGTGAGACCCAGTACTTC.

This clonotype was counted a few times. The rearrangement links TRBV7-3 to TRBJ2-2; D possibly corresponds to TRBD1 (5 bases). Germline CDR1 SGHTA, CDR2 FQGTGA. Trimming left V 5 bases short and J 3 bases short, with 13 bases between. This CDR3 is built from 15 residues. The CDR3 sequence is CASSTGARDTGELFF. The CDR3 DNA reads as TGTGCCAGCAGCACAGGAGCTCGAGACACCGGGGAGCTGTTTTTT.